The entry that follows covers one T cell receptor beta chain sequence. The entry originates in a study of control samples from healthy donors and cancer patients. The CDR3 spans 15 residues. TCRdb keeps only in-frame clones here, not all; method: immunoSEQ multiplex PCR. The sample holds 390,000 or so clones, approximately 92% seen once. The sample taken for sequencing was PBMCs. The rearrangement uses TRBV12-2 and TRBJ2-6; TRBD1 is taken as the D call from the table, unchecked against the DNA. TRBV12-2 is noted as a pseudogene. The TCR sequence derives from a man aged 40-50 years with head and neck cancer. The CDR3 coding sequence is TGTGCAAGTCGCTTTGGGCCCTCTGGGGCCAACGTCCTGACTTTC. This encodes CASRFGPSGANVLTF.